Listed here is a single T cell receptor (beta chain). V was pared by 1 base and J by 2 bases, with 8 bases between. Germline CDR1 reads SGHTA; CDR2 reads FQGNSA. This CDR3 is 15 amino acids long. Some clones are missing from TCRdb's copy, which holds only in-frame ones; the method was immunoSEQ multiplex PCR. The sample lists 400,000 to 550,000 clones, 70% to 90% seen once, with roughly 1.8% in the top ten. The sample is drawn from a study of blood T cell repertoires in COVID-19. Sample: PBMCs or T cells enriched from blood (not recorded which). The receptor was derived from a woman in her late teens or twenties with acute COVID-19. The chain joins TRBV7-2 to TRBJ2-2; D call uncertain. The CDR3 DNA follows: TGTGCCAGCAGCTTAGATCAGTTAAACACCGGGGAGCTGTTTTTT. Translating it yields CASSLDQLNTGELFF. Full variable domain (missing parts from reference TRBV7-2 and TRBJ2-2): GAGVSQSPSNKVTEKGKDVELRCDPISGHTALYWYRQSLGQGLEFLIYFQGNSAPDKSGLPSDRFSAERTGGSVSTLTIQRTQQEDSAVYLCASSLDQLNTGELFFGEGSRLTVL.